This T cell receptor (beta chain) was documented in a study of blood T cells in healthy people across ages. Study-level results: The fall in TCR beta diversity per million T cells was roughly linear with age.

The ends lost 1 base at V and 3 bases at J; junction bases unmatched: 4. The CDR3 runs to 15 residues. Germline V gives CDR1 LGHDT, CDR2 YNNKEL (reference sequence). This clonotype was counted a few times. The target antigen is unknown. Healthy individuals of Caucasian origin from Russia, aged roughly 6 to 100, served as donors. Collection of 8.5 to 10 milliliters of peripheral blood was performed for each donor. A second PCR, run for roughly 7 to 12 cycles, used a sample-barcoded 5' primer plus a J-beta primer mix. TCRdb recomputed calls from the 5' RACE reads with MiXCR, one row per CDR3 protein. The table lists about 320,000 distinct CDR3 sequences, roughly 26% of them singletons.

Input material: blood. The gene calls are TRBV3-1 and TRBJ2-7; TRBD1 aligns across 9 bases. The receptor's source is a woman between 70 and 85 years old in good health. The CDR3 loop is CASSQVDRGHYEQYF. In DNA, the CDR3 is TGTGCCAGCAGCCAAGTGGACAGGGGCCACTACGAGCAGTACTTC.